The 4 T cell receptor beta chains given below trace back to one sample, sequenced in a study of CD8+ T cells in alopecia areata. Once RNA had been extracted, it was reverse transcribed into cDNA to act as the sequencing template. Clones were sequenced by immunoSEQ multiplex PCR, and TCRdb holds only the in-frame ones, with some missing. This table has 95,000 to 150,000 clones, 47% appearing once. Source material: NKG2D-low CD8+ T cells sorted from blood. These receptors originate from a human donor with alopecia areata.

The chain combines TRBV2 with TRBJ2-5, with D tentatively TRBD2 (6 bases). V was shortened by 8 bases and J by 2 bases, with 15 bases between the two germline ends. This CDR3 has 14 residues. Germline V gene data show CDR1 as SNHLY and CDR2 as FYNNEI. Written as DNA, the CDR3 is TGTGCCAGCGGAGGGGTTGGGATACAAGAGACCCAGTACTTC. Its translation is CASGGVGIQETQYF.

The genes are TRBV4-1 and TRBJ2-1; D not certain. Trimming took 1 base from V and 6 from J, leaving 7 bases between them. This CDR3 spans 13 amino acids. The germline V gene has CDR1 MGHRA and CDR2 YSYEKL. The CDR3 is CASSQGPSNEQFF. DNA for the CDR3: TGCGCCAGCAGCCAAGGACCCAGCAATGAGCAGTTCTTC.

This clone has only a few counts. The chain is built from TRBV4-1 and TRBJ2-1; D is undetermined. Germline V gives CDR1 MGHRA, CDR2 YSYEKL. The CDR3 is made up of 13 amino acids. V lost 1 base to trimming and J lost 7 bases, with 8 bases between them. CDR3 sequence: CASSQGAVNEQFF. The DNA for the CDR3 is TGCGCCAGCAGCCAAGGGGCGGTAAATGAGCAGTTCTTC.

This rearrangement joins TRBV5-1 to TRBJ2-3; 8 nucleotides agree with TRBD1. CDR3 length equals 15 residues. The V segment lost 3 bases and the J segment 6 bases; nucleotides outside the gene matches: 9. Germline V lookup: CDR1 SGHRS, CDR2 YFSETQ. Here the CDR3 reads CASSSHGRGLDTQYF. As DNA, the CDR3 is TGCGCCAGCAGCTCCCATGGCAGGGGGCTCGATACGCAGTATTTT. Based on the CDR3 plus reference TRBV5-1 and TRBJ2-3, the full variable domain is KAGVTQTPRYLIKTRGQQVTLSCSPISGHRSVSWYQQTPGQGLQFLFEYFSETQRNKGNFPGRFSGRQFSNSRSEMNVSTLELGDSALYLCASSSHGRGLDTQYFGPGTRLTVL.